Listed below are T cell receptor beta chains from one sample, sequenced in a study of blood T cell repertoires in COVID-19. Here immunoSEQ multiplex PCR was the method, and the copy in TCRdb shows in-frame clones only, minus some. The table shows 25,000 to 30,000 clones, with roughly nine tenths occurring only once. Sequencing was carried out using peripheral blood. The receptors come from a human donor in a cohort sampled during active COVID-19. Each CDR3 is given with its conserved first and last residue. D genes are given only for firm matches. Some rows have no size entry. The others give once, few or many, or a class for an expanded clone.

d_gene	abundance	v_gene	j_gene	CDR3aa	CDR3nt
TRBD2	.	TRBV5-4	TRBJ2-2	CASSRGAGGANTGELFF	TGTGCCAGCAGCCGGGGGGCGGGGGGTGCGAACACCGGGGAGCTGTTTTTT
TRBD2	.	TRBV6-5	TRBJ2-7	CASSYGTSGSYEQYF	TGTGCCAGCAGCTACGGGACTAGCGGAAGCTACGAGCAGTACTTC
TRBD1	few	TRBV7-3	TRBJ1-5	CASSARTGANNQPQHF	TGTGCCAGCAGCGCCCGAACAGGGGCCAACAATCAGCCCCAGCATTTT
.	.	TRBV19	TRBJ2-1	CASSRNREVQFF	TGTGCCAGTAGTCGTAACAGGGAAGTGCAGTTCTTC
.	once	TRBV7-9	TRBJ1-2	CASSLGQDYYGYTF	TGTGCCAGCAGCTTAGGTCAGGACTACTATGGCTACACCTTC
.	.	TRBV10-3	TRBJ2-1	CAISEGAGALNEQFF	TGTGCCATCAGTGAGGGGGCGGGGGCCCTCAATGAGCAGTTCTTC
TRBD2	.	TRBV29-1	TRBJ2-1	CSVVPSGRNEQFF	TGCAGCGTTGTGCCTAGCGGGAGGAATGAGCAGTTCTTC
.	.	TRBV2	TRBJ2-3	CASSEEGQSTDTQYF	TGTGCCAGCAGTGAAGAGGGGCAGAGCACAGATACGCAGTATTTT
TRBD2	.	TRBV6-6	TRBJ2-7	CASSPRQGQTTSGYSYEQYF	TGTGCCAGCAGTCCCAGACAGGGTCAAACGACTAGCGGTTACTCCTACGAGCAGTACTTC
.	.	TRBV3-1/TRBV3-2	TRBJ1-2	CASNLGGANGYTF	TGTGCCAGCAACCTAGGGGGGGCGAATGGCTACACCTTC
.	once	TRBV13	TRBJ1-1	CASSFRIAEAFF	TGTGCCAGCAGCTTTAGAATTGCTGAAGCTTTCTTT
TRBD1	.	TRBV29-1	TRBJ1-1	CSVGDRGISNTEAFF	TGCAGCGTTGGGGACAGGGGCATCAGCAACACTGAAGCTTTCTTT
TRBD1	.	TRBV11-2	TRBJ1-6	CASSATGAYNSPLHF	TGTGCCAGCAGCGCCACAGGGGCCTATAATTCACCCCTCCACTTT
TRBD1	.	TRBV24-1	TRBJ1-2	CATSVLPQSSTGGCGYTF	TGTGCCACCAGTGTCCTCCCGCAATCTTCGACAGGGGGGTGTGGCTACACCTTC
.	.	TRBV5-6	TRBJ2-5	CASSLRAEGETQYF	TGTGCCAGCAGCTTGCGGGCAGAGGGAGAGACCCAGTACTTC
TRBD2	.	TRBV9	TRBJ2-7	CASSYGLAGWREQYF	TGTGCCAGCAGCTACGGACTAGCGGGTTGGAGGGAGCAGTACTTC
TRBD1	.	TRBV6-5	TRBJ1-6	CASTVDRGNNSPLHF	TGTGCCAGCACGGTGGACAGGGGAAATAATTCACCCCTCCACTTT